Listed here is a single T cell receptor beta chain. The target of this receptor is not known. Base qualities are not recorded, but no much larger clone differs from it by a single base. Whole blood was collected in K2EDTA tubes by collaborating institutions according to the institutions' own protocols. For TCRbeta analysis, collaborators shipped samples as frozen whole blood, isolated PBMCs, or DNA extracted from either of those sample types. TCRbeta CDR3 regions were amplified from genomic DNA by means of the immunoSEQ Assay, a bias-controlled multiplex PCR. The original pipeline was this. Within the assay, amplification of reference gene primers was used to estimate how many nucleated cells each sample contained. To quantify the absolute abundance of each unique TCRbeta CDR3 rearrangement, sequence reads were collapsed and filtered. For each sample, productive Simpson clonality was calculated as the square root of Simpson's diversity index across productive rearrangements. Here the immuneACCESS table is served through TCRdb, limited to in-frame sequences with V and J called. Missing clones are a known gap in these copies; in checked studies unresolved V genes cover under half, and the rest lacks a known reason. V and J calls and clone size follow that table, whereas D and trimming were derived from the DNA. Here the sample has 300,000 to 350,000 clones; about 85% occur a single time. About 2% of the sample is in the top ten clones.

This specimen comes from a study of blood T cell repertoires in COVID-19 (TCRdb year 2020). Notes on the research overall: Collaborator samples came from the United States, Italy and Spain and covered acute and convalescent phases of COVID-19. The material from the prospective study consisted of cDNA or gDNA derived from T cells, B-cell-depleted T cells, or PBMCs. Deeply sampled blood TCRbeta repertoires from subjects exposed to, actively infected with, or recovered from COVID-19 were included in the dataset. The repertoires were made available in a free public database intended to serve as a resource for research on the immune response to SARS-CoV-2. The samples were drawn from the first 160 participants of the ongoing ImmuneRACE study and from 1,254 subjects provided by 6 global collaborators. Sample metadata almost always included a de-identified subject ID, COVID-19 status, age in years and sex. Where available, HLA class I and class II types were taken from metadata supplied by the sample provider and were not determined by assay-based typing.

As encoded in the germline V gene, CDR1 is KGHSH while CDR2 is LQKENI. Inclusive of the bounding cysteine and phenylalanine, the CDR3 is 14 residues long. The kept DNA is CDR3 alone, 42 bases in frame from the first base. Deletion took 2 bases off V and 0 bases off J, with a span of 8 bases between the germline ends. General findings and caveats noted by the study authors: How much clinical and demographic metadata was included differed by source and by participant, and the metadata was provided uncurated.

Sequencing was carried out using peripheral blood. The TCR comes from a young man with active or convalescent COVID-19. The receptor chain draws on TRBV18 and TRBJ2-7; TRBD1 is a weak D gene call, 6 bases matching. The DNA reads TGTGCCAGCTCACCAGACAGGTTCTCCTACGAGCAGTACTTC. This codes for CASSPDRFSYEQYF.